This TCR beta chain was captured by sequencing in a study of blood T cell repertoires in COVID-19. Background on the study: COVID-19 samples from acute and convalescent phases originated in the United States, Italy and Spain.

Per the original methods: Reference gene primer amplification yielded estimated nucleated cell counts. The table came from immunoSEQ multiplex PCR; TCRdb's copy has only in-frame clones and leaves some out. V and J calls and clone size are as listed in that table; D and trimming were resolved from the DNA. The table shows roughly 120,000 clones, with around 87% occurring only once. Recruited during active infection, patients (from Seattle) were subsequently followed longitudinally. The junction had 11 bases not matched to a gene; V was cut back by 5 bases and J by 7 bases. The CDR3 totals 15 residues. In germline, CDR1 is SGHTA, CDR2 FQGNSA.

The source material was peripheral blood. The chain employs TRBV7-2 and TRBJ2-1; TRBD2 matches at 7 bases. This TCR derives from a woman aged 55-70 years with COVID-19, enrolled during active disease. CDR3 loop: CASSAVFGGGNEQFF. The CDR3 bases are TGTGCCAGCAGCGCCGTTTTCGGGGGAGGGAATGAGCAGTTCTTC.